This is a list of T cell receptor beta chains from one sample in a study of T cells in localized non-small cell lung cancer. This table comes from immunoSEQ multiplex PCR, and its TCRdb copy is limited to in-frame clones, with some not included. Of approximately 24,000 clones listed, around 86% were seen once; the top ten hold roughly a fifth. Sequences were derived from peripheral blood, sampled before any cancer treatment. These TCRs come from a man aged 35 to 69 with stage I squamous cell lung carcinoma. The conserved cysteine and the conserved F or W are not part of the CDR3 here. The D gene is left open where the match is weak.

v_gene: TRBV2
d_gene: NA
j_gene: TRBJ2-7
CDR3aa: ASRETREVFYEQY

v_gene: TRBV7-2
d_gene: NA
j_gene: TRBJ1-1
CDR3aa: ASSPVGNTEAF

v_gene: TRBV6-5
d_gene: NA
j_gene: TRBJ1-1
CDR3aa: ASSLGGDTEAF

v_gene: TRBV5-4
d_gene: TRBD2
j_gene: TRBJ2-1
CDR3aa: ASSFPSRGGYNEQF

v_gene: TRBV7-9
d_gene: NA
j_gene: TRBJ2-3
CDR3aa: ASSLGKDTQY

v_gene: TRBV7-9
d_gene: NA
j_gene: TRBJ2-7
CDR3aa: ASSADHATGPSYEQY

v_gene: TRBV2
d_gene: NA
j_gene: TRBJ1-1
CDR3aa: ASSEVTFNTEAF

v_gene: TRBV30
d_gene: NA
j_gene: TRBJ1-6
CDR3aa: AWRVPGQPNSPLH

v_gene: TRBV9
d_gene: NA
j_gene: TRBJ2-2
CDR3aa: ASSVVGNTGELF

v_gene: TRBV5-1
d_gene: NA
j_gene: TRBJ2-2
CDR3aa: ASSLVGNTGELF

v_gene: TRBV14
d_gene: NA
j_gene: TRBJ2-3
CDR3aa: ASSPGTVTQY

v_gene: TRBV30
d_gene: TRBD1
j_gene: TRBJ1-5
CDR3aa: AWSESPGQGMFQPQH

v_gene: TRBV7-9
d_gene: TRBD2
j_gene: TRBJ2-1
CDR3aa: ASSTSGTSRNEQF

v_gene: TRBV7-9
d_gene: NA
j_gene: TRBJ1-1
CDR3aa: ASSLEGGTEAF

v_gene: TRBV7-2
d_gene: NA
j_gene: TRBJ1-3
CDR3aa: ASSLVAGPSGNTIY

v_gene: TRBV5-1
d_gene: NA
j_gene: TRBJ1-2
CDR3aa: ASSPLDATYGYT

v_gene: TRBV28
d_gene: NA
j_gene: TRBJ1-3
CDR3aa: ASSPTGQTGNTIY

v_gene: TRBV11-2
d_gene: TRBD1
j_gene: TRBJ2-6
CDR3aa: ASRDRANSGANVLT

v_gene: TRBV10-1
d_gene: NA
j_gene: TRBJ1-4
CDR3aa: GGVKNEKLF

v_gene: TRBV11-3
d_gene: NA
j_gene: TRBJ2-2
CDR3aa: ASSSRAFGTGELF

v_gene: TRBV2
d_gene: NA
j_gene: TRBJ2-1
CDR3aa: AGGPRV

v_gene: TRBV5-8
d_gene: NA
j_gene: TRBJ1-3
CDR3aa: ASSLGWGRTSGNTIY

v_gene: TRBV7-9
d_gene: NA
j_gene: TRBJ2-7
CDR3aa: ASSSTESSSSEQY

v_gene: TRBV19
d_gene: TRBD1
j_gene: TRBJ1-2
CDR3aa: ASSIRQGERGYT

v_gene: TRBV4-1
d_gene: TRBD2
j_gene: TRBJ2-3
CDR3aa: ASSQRAGLALDTQY

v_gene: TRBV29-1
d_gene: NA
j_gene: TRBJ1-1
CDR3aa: SVSKVNTEAF

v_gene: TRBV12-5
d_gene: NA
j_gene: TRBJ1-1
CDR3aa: ARGLGGTGARGAEAF

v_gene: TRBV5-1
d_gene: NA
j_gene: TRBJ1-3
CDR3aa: ASSLDSPGSGNTIY

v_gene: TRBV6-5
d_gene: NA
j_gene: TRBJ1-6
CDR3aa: ASSQGYNSPLH

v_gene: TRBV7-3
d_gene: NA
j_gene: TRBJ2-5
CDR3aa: ASSLSGNPLY

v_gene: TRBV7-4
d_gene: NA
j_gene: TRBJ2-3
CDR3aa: ASSLAGGTDTQY

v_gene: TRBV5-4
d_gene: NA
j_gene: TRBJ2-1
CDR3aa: ASSSGGSSYNEQF

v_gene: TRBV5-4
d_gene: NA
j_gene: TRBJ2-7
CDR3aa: ASSLGAGNEQY

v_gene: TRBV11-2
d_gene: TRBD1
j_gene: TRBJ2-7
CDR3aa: ASSLGLGTGGYEQY

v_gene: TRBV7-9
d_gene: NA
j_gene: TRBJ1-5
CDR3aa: ASSLEGEGNQPQH

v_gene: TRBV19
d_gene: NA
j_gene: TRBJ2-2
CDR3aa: ASSPNTGELF

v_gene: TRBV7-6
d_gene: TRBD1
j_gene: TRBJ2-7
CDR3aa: ASSFYSQGANEQY

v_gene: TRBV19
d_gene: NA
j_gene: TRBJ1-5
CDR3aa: ASSIGPGTQPQH

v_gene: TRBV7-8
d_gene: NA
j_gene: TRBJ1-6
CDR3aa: ASSRRAASPLH

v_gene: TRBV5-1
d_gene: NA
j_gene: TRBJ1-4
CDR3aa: ASSPVLGGGTNEKLF

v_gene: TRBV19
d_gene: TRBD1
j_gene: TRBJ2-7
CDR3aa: ASSRDSPYEQY

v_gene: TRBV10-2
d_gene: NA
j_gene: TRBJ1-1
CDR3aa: ASSGPRGATEAF

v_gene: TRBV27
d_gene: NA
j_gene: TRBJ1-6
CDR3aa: ASRPRQSYNSPLH

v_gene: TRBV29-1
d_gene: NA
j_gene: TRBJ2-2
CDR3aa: SVGYTGELF

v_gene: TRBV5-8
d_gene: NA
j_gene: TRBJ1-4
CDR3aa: ASSLAGGTVNEKLF

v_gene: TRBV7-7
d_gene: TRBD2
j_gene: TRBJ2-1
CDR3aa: ASSASGTYNEQF

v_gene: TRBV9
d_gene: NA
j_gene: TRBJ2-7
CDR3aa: ASSPGQGYEQY

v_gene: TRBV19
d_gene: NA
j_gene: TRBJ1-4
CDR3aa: ASSSLSGATNEKLF

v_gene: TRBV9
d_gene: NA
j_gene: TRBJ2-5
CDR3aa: ASSVGGASQETQY

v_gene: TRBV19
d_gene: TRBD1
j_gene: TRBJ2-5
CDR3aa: ASSIGDRGLQETQY

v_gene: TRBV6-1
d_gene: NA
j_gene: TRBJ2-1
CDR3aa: ASSVGVWQF

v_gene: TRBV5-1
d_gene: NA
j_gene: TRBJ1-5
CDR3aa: ASSLGRGRSAQH

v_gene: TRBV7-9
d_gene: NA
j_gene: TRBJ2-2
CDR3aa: ASSPGELF

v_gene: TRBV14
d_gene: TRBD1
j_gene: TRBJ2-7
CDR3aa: ASSHSGTGRTYEQY

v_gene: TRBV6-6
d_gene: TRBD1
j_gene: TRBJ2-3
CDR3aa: ASSLDRASTDTQY

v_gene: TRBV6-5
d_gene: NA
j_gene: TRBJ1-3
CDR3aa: ASSSQFSSGNTIY

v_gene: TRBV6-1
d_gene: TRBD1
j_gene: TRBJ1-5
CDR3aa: ASSEAEGDRPLGQPQH

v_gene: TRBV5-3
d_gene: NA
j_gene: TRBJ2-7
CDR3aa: ASSSTESSSSEQY

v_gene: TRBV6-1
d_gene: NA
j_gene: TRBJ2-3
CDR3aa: ASSVFTPPDTQY